This T cell receptor beta chain was documented in a study of T cells in Graves' hyperthyroidism and ophthalmopathy. The wider study: Blood from the periphery was taken at initial diagnosis, before any treatment.

Study-wide findings and caveats: Ophthalmopathy and stable hyperthyroidism were told apart by a 13 V-J model.

Diagnoses were made from clinical symptoms, serum measures (thyroxine and TRAb), thyroid ultrasound and orbital computed tomography. Extraction of PBMCs used under 13 ml of fresh peripheral blood. There were TCR beta CDR3 regions amplified from RNA transcripts. Primed by the HTBI set, a first-round RT-PCR was run on the TCR CDR3. TCRdb reprocessed the multiplex PCR reads with MiXCR, giving one entry per CDR3 protein. The sample lists hundreds of thousands of distinct CDR3 sequences; roughly 20% were seen once. Turning to this clonotype: Its specificity is not known.

Germline V lookup: CDR1 LNHDA, CDR2 SQIVND (reference sequence). Trimming cost V 1 base and J 3 bases, with 7 bases left between them. The CDR3 has 14 amino acids. This receptor was identified in a man in his thirties or forties with Graves' ophthalmopathy. The sample was blood. The rearrangement uses TRBV19 and TRBJ1-5, with D unresolved. The CDR3 loop reads CASSIAGTNQPQHF. The CDR3 DNA is TGTGCCAGTAGTATAGCGGGTACCAATCAGCCCCAGCATTTT.